The 27 T cell receptor beta chains below all came from one sample that was sequenced in a study of low-dose radiotherapy and immunotherapy resistance in tumors. Stated time point: before trial treatment. Both TCRalpha and TCRbeta chains were reverse transcribed with V-gene-specific primers. PCR amplification of the TCRs was performed with Phusion for about 20 PCR cycles, and it relied on a constant-region primer together with a V-primer adapter. One entry per CDR3 protein, called by TCRdb with MiXCR from the reads. The table records under 90,000 distinct CDR3 sequences, 15% to 20% of them present only once. Here the sequenced sample was PBMCs, taken before treatment. Receptors originate from a male donor with prostate cancer.

The sample holds many counts of this clonotype. This chain connects TRBV11-2 to TRBJ2-1; 8 nucleotides match TRBD1. The CDR3 runs to 15 residues. V lost 3 bases, J lost 7 bases, and 8 bases stayed unmatched. Germline CDR1 reads SGHAT; CDR2 reads FQNNGV. DNA of the CDR3: TGTGCCAGCAGCTTTCCCGACAGGGGTAGAAATGAGCAGTTCTTC. Its protein is CASSFPDRGRNEQFF.

This clonotype was observed many times. This chain joins TRBV10-2 and TRBJ2-7, with D uncertain. V gave up 2 bases and J gave up 3 bases, with 8 bases separating them. The CDR3 is made up of 13 amino acids. Germline V gives CDR1 WSHSY, CDR2 SAAADI. CDR3 coding DNA: TGCGCCAGCAGTGAGGAGCTTTACTACGAGCAGTACTTC. This encodes CASSEELYYEQYF.

This clonotype has at least ten counts. The chain carries TRBV4-1 and TRBJ1-5; tentatively, D is TRBD1 (5 bases). Between the trimmed V and J ends, which lost 0 bases and 8 bases, there was a span of 11 bases. Germline values: CDR1 MGHRA, CDR2 YSYEKL. CDR3 length equals 14 residues. CDR3: CASSQDREGKPQHF. The CDR3 DNA follows: TGCGCCAGCAGCCAAGATAGGGAGGGGAAGCCCCAGCATTTT.

Regarding this clonotype: A far larger clone is just one base off, so this is likely a read error. The chain couples TRBV6-2 or TRBV6-3 to TRBJ2-7; 8 nucleotides line up with TRBD2. CDR1 and CDR2 from the germline V gene are MNHEY and SVGEGT. V lost 8 bases, J lost 7 bases, and 7 bases stayed unmatched. This CDR3 is built from 12 residues. As DNA, the CDR3 is TGTGCCAGCGCTAGACTAGCGAATGAGCAGTACTTC. It specifies CASARLANEQYF.

This clonotype was recorded at least ten times. This chain links TRBV7-2 with TRBJ2-1, with D perhaps assigned TRBD1 or TRBD2 (6 bases each). Trimming pared 5 bases from V and 6 bases from J, leaving 14 bases between. Germline-derived CDR1 and CDR2 are SGHTA and FQGNSA. This CDR3 spans 14 amino acids. The CDR3 DNA reads as TGTGCCAGCAGCCTAAAGGGGGGCTTCAATGAGCAGTTCTTC. Its translation is CASSLKGGFNEQFF.

This clonotype was seen ten or more times. The rearrangement links TRBV3-1 to TRBJ1-1, with no clear D. Between the trimmed V and J ends, which lost 1 base and 1 base, there was a span of 10 bases. The CDR3 is 15 residues long. Germline-derived CDR1 and CDR2 are LGHDT and YNNKEL (reference sequence). CDR3 sequence (DNA): TGTGCCAGCAGCCAAGTGGCGTTGGCGAACACTGAAGCTTTCTTT. Its protein product is CASSQVALANTEAFF.

The chain has TRBV3-1 and TRBJ2-1; possibly TRBD2 for D (6 bases). With 1 base removed from V and 7 bases from J, the gap between germline ends came to 17 bases. Per germline, CDR1 LGHDT and CDR2 YNNKEL (reference sequence). This CDR3 contains 16 residues. The CDR3 protein is CASSQGLGDRGNEQFF. The CDR3 DNA is TGTGCCAGCAGCCAAGGACTTGGGGACCGGGGGAATGAGCAGTTCTTC.

This clonotype was picked up many times. J is TRBJ2-5 and V is TRBV2; 11 nucleotides line up with TRBD2. From germline, CDR1 is SNHLY and CDR2 FYNNEI. With V trimmed by 6 bases and J by 1 base, 7 bases remained unmatched. The CDR3 runs 16 residues. The CDR3 spells CASSTGTSGPQETQYF. CDR3 DNA: TGTGCCAGCAGCACCGGGACTAGCGGCCCCCAAGAGACCCAGTACTTC.

The sample holds many counts of this clonotype. The chain carries TRBV6-2 or TRBV6-3 and TRBJ1-1, with D hard to call. Trimming stripped 5 bases from V and 6 bases from J, with 16 bases between. The germline CDR1 and CDR2 sequences are MNHEY and SVGEGT. The CDR3 is made up of 14 amino acids. For the CDR3, the DNA is TGTGCCAGCAGTGAATTGGGGTTTGGGCCTGAAGCTTTCTTT. Its translation is CASSELGFGPEAFF.

A word on this clonotype: This sequence may be a read error, since a much larger clone differs from it by one base. The rearrangement uses TRBV10-3 and TRBJ2-2; D perhaps matches TRBD2 (5 bases). Germline V gene data show CDR1 as ENHRY and CDR2 as SYGVKD. The CDR3 has 16 amino acids. The CDR3 is CAISDRAGANTGELYF. The CDR3 region has the DNA TGTGCCATCAGTGATCGAGCCGGAGCGAACACCGGGGAGCTGTATTTT.

The sample holds many counts of this clonotype. The chain couples TRBV2 to TRBJ2-5, with 10 bases matching TRBD1. The trim removed 6 bases at V and 3 bases at J, leaving 7 bases unmatched. The CDR3 length is 15 residues. Germline V CDR1 and CDR2: SNHLY, FYNNEI. This CDR3 reads CASSDGGTGEETQYF. For the CDR3, the DNA is TGTGCCAGCAGCGATGGGGGGACAGGGGAAGAGACCCAGTACTTC.

Details on this clonotype: A junction boundary mismatches the germline segment, possibly from a read error. The rearrangement joins TRBV19 to TRBJ1-5; 8 nucleotides line up with TRBD1. Germline-derived CDR1 and CDR2 are LNHDA and SQIVND (reference sequence). The CDR3 extends over 16 amino acids. CDR3 in DNA: TGTGCCAGTAGGGAGTACCCCACAGGGGGTAATCGGCCCCAGCATTTT. Translated, it gives CASREYPTGGNRPQHF.

V gene TRBV30 combines with J gene TRBJ2-1, with 8 bases fitting TRBD1. The germline V gene has CDR1 GTSNPN and CDR2 SVGIG (reference sequence). The trim removed 3 bases at V and 8 bases at J, leaving 3 bases unmatched. CDR3 size: 12 residues. CDR3 residues: CAWSSGGYEQFF. DNA for the CDR3: TGTGCCTGGAGCTCAGGGGGCTATGAGCAGTTCTTC.

In regard to this clonotype: A single base is all that separates this from a far larger clone, so a read error is likely. V gene TRBV6-6 combines with J gene TRBJ2-1, with D perhaps TRBD1 (5 bases). Germline V gives CDR1 MNHNY, CDR2 SVGAGI (reference sequence). There are 13 residues in the CDR3. V was cut by 4 bases and J by 10 bases, with 14 bases left in between. CDR3 DNA: TGTGCCAGCAGTTCAGGGTTTAACTACGAGCAGTTCTTC. Protein sequence: CASSSGFNYEQFF.

Many counts were recorded for this clonotype. CDR3 sequence: CASSSGPAGGPVDTQYF. The DNA for the CDR3 is TGCGCCAGCAGCTCGGGACCAGCGGGGGGGCCTGTGGATACGCAGTATTTT. The chain carries TRBV4-1 and TRBJ2-3; 10 nucleotides line up with TRBD2. This CDR3 is built from 17 residues. With V trimmed by 5 bases and J by 6 bases, 14 bases remained unmatched. CDR1 is MGHRA and CDR2 is YSYEKL in the germline V gene.

The chain recombines TRBV29-1 with TRBJ2-7, with 7 nucleotides matching TRBD1. Per germline, CDR1 SQVTM and CDR2 ANQGSEA. The CDR3 covers 14 residues. The V and J ends lost 6 bases and 7 bases, in that order; junction bases with no gene match: 15. CDR3 residues: CSVVLYRDSGEQYF. CDR3 in DNA: TGCAGCGTCGTTCTTTACCGGGACAGTGGGGAGCAGTACTTC.

In this sample, this clonotype turned up many times. The CDR3 spells CSAMLAGDRADTQYF. CDR3 bases: TGCAGTGCTATGCTAGCGGGGGACAGGGCAGATACGCAGTATTTT. The chain combines TRBV20-1 with TRBJ2-3; possible D gene TRBD2, 10 bases. Trimming left V 4 bases short and J 4 bases short, with 18 bases between. Germline V gene sequence: CDR1 DFQATT, CDR2 SNEGSKA (reference sequence). This CDR3 is 15 amino acids long.

The gene calls are TRBV6-2 or TRBV6-3 and TRBJ2-5; possibly TRBD2 for D (7 bases). The CDR3 runs to 14 residues. The V end was cut by 5 bases, the J end by 4 bases, with 14 bases between. Germline lookup yields CDR1 MNHEY and CDR2 SVGEGT. The CDR3 protein is CASSEGGARETQYF. The CDR3 nucleotides are TGTGCCAGCAGTGAAGGGGGGGCCCGAGAGACCCAGTACTTC.

This clonotype came up many times. This sequence joins TRBV19 and TRBJ1-1; no firm D call. The CDR3 has 12 amino acids. Trimming took off 6 bases at V and 1 base at J, with 6 bases between the two ends. Germline assignment: CDR1 LNHDA and CDR2 SQIVND (reference sequence). CDR3 sequence (DNA): TGTGCCAGTAGATGGGCGAACACTGAAGCTTTCTTT. Translated, it gives CASRWANTEAFF.

This clonotype has ten or more counts. The V and J genes are TRBV20-1 and TRBJ2-7; TRBD2 aligns across 11 bases. This CDR3 contains 15 residues. J gave up 0 bases and V 4 bases, and 5 bases lay outside the gene matches. From germline, CDR1 is DFQATT and CDR2 SNEGSKA (reference sequence). CDR3 sequence: CSANRGTSGSYEQYF. The CDR3 DNA reads as TGCAGTGCTAACAGGGGGACTAGCGGCTCCTACGAGCAGTACTTC.

There are many counts of this clonotype. The gene calls are TRBV29-1 and TRBJ1-2; no definite D call. Germline-derived CDR1 and CDR2 are SQVTM and ANQGSEA. V lost 7 bases and J lost 6, with 21 bases in between. The CDR3 runs 14 residues. The chain's CDR3 is CSARRASVADGYTF. The CDR3 nucleotides are TGCAGCGCACGGCGGGCGTCGGTAGCCGATGGCTACACCTTC.

V is TRBV6-6 and J is TRBJ1-4; D may be TRBD1 (5 bases). Germline lookup yields CDR1 MNHNY and CDR2 SVGAGI (reference sequence). The V gene lost 6 bases and the J gene lost 8 bases, with 13 bases spanning the gap. CDR3 length: 13 residues. The CDR3 nucleotides read TGTGCCAGCAGGCGGGGGGGTAACGAAAAACTGTTTTTT. This codes for CASRRGGNEKLFF.

In its sample, this clonotype was seen many times. The CDR3 is CSARDPQHSNQPQHF. For the CDR3, the DNA is TGCAGTGCTAGAGATCCACAGCATAGCAATCAGCCCCAGCATTTT. The J gene is TRBJ1-5, the V gene TRBV20-1; D remains ambiguous. The V gene lost 0 bases and the J gene lost 0 bases, with 9 bases spanning the gap. Germline V gene sequence: CDR1 DFQATT, CDR2 SNEGSKA (reference sequence). This CDR3 region has 15 residues.

This clonotype was found many times. This sequence joins TRBV2 and TRBJ1-6; 7 bases map to TRBD1. Trimming cost V 2 bases and J 7 bases; bases outside gene matches: 8. The CDR3 loop spans 16 amino acids. Per the germline V gene, CDR1 is SNHLY and CDR2 is FYNNEI. CDR3 sequence reads: CASSEIDEGANSPLHF. For the CDR3, the DNA is TGTGCCAGCAGTGAAATAGACGAGGGGGCAAATTCACCCCTCCACTTT. The whole variable domain, filled in from reference TRBV2 and TRBJ1-6, reads EPEVTQTPSHQVTQMGQEVILRCVPISNHLYFYWYRQILGQKVEFLVSFYNNEISEKSEIFDDQFSVERPDGSNFTLKIRSTKLEDSAMYFCASSEIDEGANSPLHFGNGTRLTVT.

This clonotype was seen ten or more times. The V gene is TRBV6-6, the J gene TRBJ2-5; D may match TRBD1 or TRBD2 (5 bases each). V dropped 2 bases and J dropped 7 bases, with 17 bases sitting between them. Germline V gene sequence: CDR1 MNHNY, CDR2 SVGAGI (reference sequence). The CDR3 has 15 residues. CDR3 nucleotide sequence: TGTGCCAGCAGTTACGTAGCCGGGACCGCAGGGACCCAGTACTTC. Encoded protein: CASSYVAGTAGTQYF.

The chain joins TRBV10-1 to TRBJ2-5; D remains ambiguous. V lost 2 bases and J lost 4, with 5 bases in between. CDR3 length: 12 residues. Germline V gives CDR1 WNHNN, CDR2 SYGVQD (reference sequence). The CDR3: CASSEVGETQYF. The CDR3 DNA reads as TGCGCCAGCAGTGAGGTGGGAGAGACCCAGTACTTC.

The CDR3 sequence: CAWSTGEETQYF. CDR3 bases: TGTGCCTGGAGTACGGGTGAAGAGACCCAGTACTTC. The V call is TRBV30, the J call TRBJ2-5, with D unresolved. The CDR3 has 12 residues. The germline V and J ends were trimmed by 2 bases and 3 bases, with 7 bases remaining between them. The germline CDR1 and CDR2 sequences are GTSNPN and SVGIG (reference sequence).